This TCR beta chain comes out of a study of metastatic and nonmetastatic thyroid tumors. TCRdb recomputed clones from the PCR reads via MiXCR. The sample lists tens of thousands of clones; approximately 12% were seen once. In its sample, this clone was seen a few times. This may be a read error, as it is one base from a much larger clone. All patients were treatment-naive before thyroid surgery. From germline, CDR1 is SNHLY and CDR2 FYNNEI. This CDR3 spans 10 amino acids. Sequenced input: tumor tissue. The chain carries TRBV2 and TRBJ2-7; 8 bases map to TRBD1. The sequence was collected from a female donor with papillary thyroid cancer or a benign thyroid nodule (not recorded which). Some clones in this sample may be carry-over from other donors' samples. In DNA form, the CDR3 reads TGTGCCAGCAGTAGGACAGGGTCCTTCTTC. It encodes CASSRTGSFF.